These 22 T cell receptor beta chains share one sample of origin, sequenced in a study of vaccination effects on CD4 cells after COVID-19. These receptors have no known antigen. Following 10 days of culture, CD4+ T cells were isolated. Sequencing was performed with immunoSEQ multiplex PCR; in TCRdb, only in-frame clones are kept and a portion is missing. Among about 66,000 clones listed, just over 70% were seen once. Specimen: CD4+ T cells from PBMCs cultured without peptide, collected before COVID-19 vaccination. The receptors derive from a human donor who had a prior SARS-CoV-2 infection.

The V and J genes are TRBV5-1 and TRBJ2-3, with a tentative D call TRBD2 (6 bases). The germline V gene has CDR1 SGHRS and CDR2 YFSETQ. There are 16 residues in the CDR3. Trimming removed 4 bases at V and 4 bases at J, with 19 bases between. CDR3 sequence reads: CASSRGLKGSADTQYF. In DNA form, the CDR3 reads TGCGCCAGCAGCCGGGGGTTGAAGGGTAGCGCAGATACGCAGTATTTT.

The chain is built from TRBV18 and TRBJ2-1; TRBD2 matches 7 bases. CDR3 length: 16 residues. Germline CDR1 KGHSH, CDR2 LQKENI. V lost 4 bases and J lost 1; bases outside the gene matches: 7. CDR3 amino acids: CASSLTTGGSYNEQFF. The CDR3 DNA sequence: TGTGCCAGCTCACTAACAACGGGGGGATCCTACAATGAGCAGTTCTTC.

The gene calls are TRBV5-1 and TRBJ2-1; D is perhaps TRBD1 (6 bases). The CDR3 has 15 residues. Germline assignment: CDR1 SGHRS and CDR2 YFSETQ. Trimming left V 1 base short and J 5 bases short, with 13 bases between. This chain's CDR3 is CASSLLIQGNNEQFF. The CDR3, as DNA: TGCGCCAGCAGCTTGTTGATTCAGGGGAACAATGAGCAGTTCTTC.

CDR3 region: CASSRGRGTEAFF. The CDR3 DNA reads as TGTGCCAGTAGCAGGGGGCGCGGCACTGAAGCTTTCTTT. The gene calls are TRBV19 and TRBJ1-1; the match to TRBD1 covers 8 bases. The germline V gene has CDR1 LNHDA and CDR2 SQIVND (reference sequence). CDR3 size: 13 residues. V trimming: 6 bases; J trimming: 4 bases; junction bases outside the gene matches: 4. Combining the CDR3 with reference TRBV19 and TRBJ1-1 gives the whole variable domain DGGITQSPKYLFRKEGQNVTLSCEQNLNHDAMYWYRQDPGQGLRLIYYSQIVNDFQKGDIAEGYSVSREKKESFPLTVTSAQKNPTAFYLCASSRGRGTEAFFGQGTRLTVV.

This rearrangement joins TRBV30 to TRBJ1-2; a possible D gene is TRBD1 (5 bases). The CDR3 consists of 12 residues. V lost 2 bases to trimming and J lost 5 bases, with 9 bases between them. Germline CDR1 is GTSNPN and CDR2 is SVGIG (reference sequence). The CDR3 DNA sequence: TGTGCCTGGAGTTGGGGGGGGTATGGCTACACCTTC. As protein: CAWSWGGYGYTF.

This clone was counted only a few times. This same CDR3 is encoded by further DNA sequences in the sample. The V gene is TRBV30, the J gene TRBJ2-3; no reliable D call. The germline V and J ends were trimmed by 2 bases and 6 bases, with 12 bases remaining between them. The germline CDR1 and CDR2 sequences are GTSNPN and SVGIG (reference sequence). The CDR3 is made up of 13 amino acids. The CDR3 DNA sequence: TGTGCCTGGAGTCGTTCGTTATCCGATACGCAGTATTTT. Translation: CAWSRSLSDTQYF.

V usage is TRBV7-3 and J usage is TRBJ2-2; 7 nucleotides line up with TRBD1. The CDR3 runs to 16 residues. From germline, CDR1 is SGHTA and CDR2 FQGTGA. V lost 5 bases and J lost 5; bases outside the gene matches: 11. The CDR3 is CASSPSGRGYTGELFF. The CDR3, as DNA: TGTGCCAGCAGCCCGTCGGGCAGGGGGTATACCGGGGAGCTGTTTTTT.

The chain has TRBV9 and TRBJ2-7, with TRBD1 matching 7 bases. This CDR3 is 12 amino acids long. Germline V CDR1 and CDR2: SGDLS, YYNGEE. Trimming removed 3 bases from V and 5 bases from J; junction bases left unmatched: 2. The CDR3 is CASSATGDEQYF. CDR3 bases: TGTGCCAGCAGCGCAACAGGGGACGAGCAGTACTTC.

This sequence joins TRBV19 and TRBJ2-1; 10 bases map to TRBD2. V trimming: 3 bases; J trimming: 4 bases; junction bases outside the gene matches: 3. Germline V gives CDR1 LNHDA, CDR2 SQIVND (reference sequence). This CDR3 spans 15 amino acids. DNA of the CDR3: TGTGCCAGTAGTATGTCTAGCGGGAGTTACAATGAGCAGTTCTTC. It encodes CASSMSSGSYNEQFF.

The rearrangement links TRBV18 to TRBJ2-7, with D tentatively TRBD1 (6 bases). Trimming removed 5 bases at V and 0 bases at J, with 14 bases between. In germline, CDR1 is KGHSH, CDR2 LQKENI. CDR3 length: 15 amino acids. The CDR3 reads CASSRTGLLSYEQYF. CDR3 DNA: TGTGCCAGCTCAAGAACAGGGTTGCTCTCCTACGAGCAGTACTTC.

J is TRBJ1-1 and V is TRBV6-6; possible D gene TRBD1, 6 bases. Trimming removed 4 bases at V and 2 bases at J, with 11 bases between. Germline V lookup: CDR1 MNHNY, CDR2 SVGAGI (reference sequence). The CDR3 sequence is 14 residues long. This CDR3 reads CASSSDRFNTEAFF. The CDR3 DNA reads as TGTGCCAGCAGTTCTGACAGGTTTAACACTGAAGCTTTCTTT.

The chain carries TRBV19 and TRBJ1-4; D is unclear. The germline gives CDR1 LNHDA, CDR2 SQIVND (reference sequence). Trimming shortened V by 5 bases and J by 8 bases, and 12 bases separated the two germline ends. The CDR3 length is 13 residues. The CDR3 DNA reads as TGTGCCAGTAGTGCGACACGTGGAGAAAAACTGTTTTTT. Its translation: CASSATRGEKLFF.

The genes are TRBV10-3 and TRBJ2-5, with 7 positions matching TRBD2. Trimming at V came to 10 bases and at J to 2 bases, leaving 7 bases not matched to a gene. The germline CDR1 and CDR2 sequences are ENHRY and SYGVKD. The CDR3 is 13 amino acids. CDR3 nucleotides: TGTGCCAACCAACTAGCGCGTCAAGAGACCCAGTACTTC. It yields the protein CANQLARQETQYF.

The chain couples TRBV5-1 to TRBJ1-4; 7 bases agree with TRBD1. The CDR3 contains 15 residues. V lost 4 bases and J lost 8; bases outside the gene matches: 11. Germline assignment: CDR1 SGHRS and CDR2 YFSETQ. The CDR3 bases are TGCGCCAGCAGCCCACGGGACAGAGGGGACGAAAAACTGTTTTTT. This sequence encodes CASSPRDRGDEKLFF.

This clone was seen only a few times. The chain is built from TRBV28 and TRBJ1-2; no clear D gene. The germline V gene encodes CDR1 MDHEN and CDR2 SYDVKM. Deletions cut 3 bases from V and 0 bases from J, with 11 bases between. The CDR3 contains 15 residues. CDR3 amino acids: CASSLGGRANYGYTF. Here the CDR3 DNA reads TGTGCCAGCAGTTTGGGAGGACGCGCTAACTATGGCTACACCTTC.

The chain uses TRBV24-1 and TRBJ2-5; a weak D match, TRBD2 (6 bases). Between the trimmed V and J ends, which lost 4 bases and 1 base, there was a span of 12 bases. The germline CDR1 and CDR2 sequences are KGHDR and SFDVKD. This CDR3 is built from 15 residues. The CDR3 DNA reads as TGTGCCACCAGTGACGCTCGGGGGTTCCAAGAGACCCAGTACTTC. Protein: CATSDARGFQETQYF.

This CDR3 reads CASSPRGDYTF. The CDR3 DNA reads as TGCGCCAGCAGCCCTAGGGGGGACTACACCTTC. The rearrangement joins TRBV4-1 to TRBJ1-2; perhaps TRBD1 as D (6 bases). V was shortened by 4 bases and J by 10 bases, with 10 bases between the two germline ends. CDR1 is MGHRA, CDR2 YSYEKL, per germline. The CDR3 runs to 11 residues.

The rearrangement links TRBV4-1 to TRBJ2-7, with D possibly being TRBD1 or TRBD2 (5 bases each). Germline CDR1 is MGHRA and CDR2 is YSYEKL. CDR3 length: 18 amino acids. The V end was cut by 3 bases, the J end by 4 bases, with 25 bases between. The CDR3 sequence: CASSHGIFSGPDPYEQYF. The CDR3 nucleotides are TGCGCCAGCAGCCATGGCATCTTCTCGGGGCCGGATCCGTACGAGCAGTACTTC.

This CDR3 reads CSASGLEGISTDTQYF. The DNA of the CDR3 is TGCAGTGCTAGTGGGTTGGAAGGTATTAGCACAGATACGCAGTATTTT. The gene calls are TRBV20-1 and TRBJ2-3; D unclear. The germline V gene has CDR1 DFQATT and CDR2 SNEGSKA (reference sequence). V was cut by 3 bases and J by 0 bases, with 16 bases left in between. The CDR3 is made up of 16 amino acids.

J is TRBJ1-5 and V is TRBV19; D may be TRBD1 (6 bases). The V gene lost 3 bases and the J gene lost 6 bases, with 9 bases spanning the gap. CDR1 is LNHDA, CDR2 SQIVND, per germline (reference sequence). There are 13 residues in the CDR3. The CDR3 spells CASSIPGAQPQHF. As DNA, the CDR3 is TGTGCCAGTAGTATCCCAGGGGCTCAGCCCCAGCATTTT.

The gene calls are TRBV11-3 and TRBJ2-3, with 14 bases aligning to TRBD2. Germline CDR1 reads SGHNT; CDR2 reads YENEEA. The CDR3 length is 17 residues. The trim removed 5 bases at V and 4 bases at J, leaving 8 bases unmatched. The CDR3 nucleotides read TGTGCCAGCAGCCCGAGGACTAGCGGGAGGTCTGCAGATACGCAGTATTTT. It yields the protein CASSPRTSGRSADTQYF.

The chain combines TRBV30 with TRBJ2-1; tentative D call: TRBD2 (6 bases). The CDR3 is 11 amino acids. Trimming removed 5 bases from V and 6 bases from J, with 8 bases in between. CDR1 and CDR2 from the germline V gene are GTSNPN and SVGIG (reference sequence). CDR3 DNA: TGTGCCTGGGCCGGGGGCAATGAGCAGTTCTTC. Its protein is CAWAGGNEQFF.